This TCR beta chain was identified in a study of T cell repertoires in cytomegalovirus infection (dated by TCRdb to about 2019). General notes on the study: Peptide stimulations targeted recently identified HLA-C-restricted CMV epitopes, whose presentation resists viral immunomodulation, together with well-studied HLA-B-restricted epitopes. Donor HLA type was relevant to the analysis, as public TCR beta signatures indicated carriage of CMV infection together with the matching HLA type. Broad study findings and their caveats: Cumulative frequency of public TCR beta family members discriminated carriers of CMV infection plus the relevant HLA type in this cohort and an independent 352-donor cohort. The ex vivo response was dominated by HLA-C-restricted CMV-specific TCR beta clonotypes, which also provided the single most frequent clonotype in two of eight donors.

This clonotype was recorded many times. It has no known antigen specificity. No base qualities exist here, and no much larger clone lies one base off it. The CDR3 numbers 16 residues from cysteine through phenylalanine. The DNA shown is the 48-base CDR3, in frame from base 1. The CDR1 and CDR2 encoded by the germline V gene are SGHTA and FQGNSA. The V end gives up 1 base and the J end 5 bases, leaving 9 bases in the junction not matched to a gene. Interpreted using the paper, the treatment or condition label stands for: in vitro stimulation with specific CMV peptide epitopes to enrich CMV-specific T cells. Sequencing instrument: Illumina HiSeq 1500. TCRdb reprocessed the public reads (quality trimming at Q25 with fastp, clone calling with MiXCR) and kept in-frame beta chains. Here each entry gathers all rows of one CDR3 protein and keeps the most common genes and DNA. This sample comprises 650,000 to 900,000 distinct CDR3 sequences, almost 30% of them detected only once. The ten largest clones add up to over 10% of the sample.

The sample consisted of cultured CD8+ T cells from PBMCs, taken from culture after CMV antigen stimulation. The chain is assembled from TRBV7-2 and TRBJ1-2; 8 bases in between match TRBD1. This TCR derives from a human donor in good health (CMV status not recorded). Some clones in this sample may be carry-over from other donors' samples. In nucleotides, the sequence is TGTGCCAGCAGCTTAGACTTTCAGGGGGCGTCGTATGGCTACACCTTC. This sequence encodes CASSLDFQGASYGYTF.